Below are 20 T cell receptor beta chains sequenced from a single sample in a study of blood T cell repertoires in COVID-19. Using immunoSEQ multiplex PCR, the repertoire was profiled, and TCRdb retains in-frame clones only, with some absent. The sample has approximately 110,000 clones; around 85% are singletons. Sequenced sample: peripheral blood. The origin of the receptors is a woman aged 60-75 years with COVID-19, enrolled during active disease.

V is TRBV11-2 and J is TRBJ1-2; D remains ambiguous. Trimming pared 4 bases from V and 8 bases from J, leaving 14 bases between. There are 13 residues in the CDR3. Per germline, CDR1 SGHAT and CDR2 FQNNGV. The CDR3 DNA is TGTGCCAGCAGCTCCCAGGAGGACGGGGGCTACACCTTC. It specifies CASSSQEDGGYTF.

The genes are TRBV10-2 and TRBJ1-2; the D is unclear. V was cut by 4 bases and J by 0 bases, with 12 bases left in between. The CDR3 runs to 15 residues. Germline-derived CDR1 and CDR2 are WSHSY and SAAADI. The CDR3 region has the DNA TGCGCCAGCAGTGCCTCTCTGGCCGCTAACTATGGCTACACCTTC. It yields the protein CASSASLAANYGYTF.

This chain connects TRBV6-1 to TRBJ1-5, with 7 nucleotides matching TRBD1. This CDR3 region has 15 residues. After removal of 3 bases from V and 5 bases from J, the junction contained 7 bases not matched to a gene. Germline loops: CDR1 MNHNS, CDR2 SASEGT. CDR3 coding DNA: TGTGCCAGCAGTGAGACAGGGCTGTTCGATCAGCCCCAGCATTTT. It yields the protein CASSETGLFDQPQHF.

The rearrangement links TRBV5-6 to TRBJ1-6; 9 positions match TRBD1. Germline values: CDR1 SGHDT, CDR2 YYEEEE. The CDR3 length is 18 residues. With V trimmed by 4 bases and J by 8 bases, 16 bases remained unmatched. As DNA, the CDR3 is TGTGCCAGCAGCCCTCGTAGTCGGGACAGGGTAGGTGATTCACCCCTCCACTTT. It encodes CASSPRSRDRVGDSPLHF.

The chain has TRBV2 and TRBJ1-4; 10 positions match TRBD1. V lost 6 bases and J lost 8; bases outside the gene matches: 9. The CDR3 sequence is 15 residues long. CDR1 and CDR2 from the germline V gene are SNHLY and FYNNEI. The chain's CDR3 is CASSYGTGEEEKLFF. Written as DNA, the CDR3 is TGTGCCAGCAGCTATGGGACAGGGGAAGAAGAAAAACTGTTTTTT.

V usage is TRBV18 and J usage is TRBJ2-3; 10 nucleotides agree with TRBD1. Germline-derived CDR1 and CDR2 are KGHSH and LQKENI. This CDR3 is built from 16 residues. V trimming: 0 bases; J trimming: 4 bases; junction bases outside the gene matches: 4. The CDR3 coding sequence is TGTGCCAGCTCACCACCTGACAGGGGGCGTCCAGATACGCAGTATTTT. Translating it yields CASSPPDRGRPDTQYF.

The rearrangement joins TRBV7-8 to TRBJ2-7; possibly TRBD1 for D (5 bases). V was trimmed by 1 base and J by 2 bases, leaving 9 bases between them. CDR3 length: 14 residues. Germline V lookup: CDR1 SGHVS, CDR2 FQNEAQ. In DNA, the CDR3 is TGTGCCAGCAGCTTAGTTACAGGACCCTACGAGCAGTACTTC. Amino acids: CASSLVTGPYEQYF.

This rearrangement joins TRBV3-1 (or the pseudogene TRBV3-2) to TRBJ2-5; D is unresolved. CDR3 length: 14 amino acids. Trimming stripped 6 bases from V and 2 bases from J, with 13 bases between. The germline V gene encodes CDR1 LGHDT and CDR2 YNNKEL (reference sequence). The CDR3 bases are TGTGCCAGCAGTCGGCCCAGCGAGCAAGAGACCCAGTACTTC. It is translated as CASSRPSEQETQYF.

The chain uses TRBV2 and TRBJ2-3; TRBD2 might be the D (6 bases). Trimming took 4 bases from V and 1 from J, leaving 12 bases between them. Germline CDR1 and CDR2: SNHLY and FYNNEI. There are 15 residues in the CDR3. As DNA, the CDR3 is TGTGCCAGCAGTGTTGCGACGGGGGGCACAGATACGCAGTATTTT. This codes for CASSVATGGTDTQYF.

This clone was picked up one time. The final CDR3 position lacks the conserved phenylalanine or tryptophan, pointing to a likely read error. No DNA is shown, since the ends of the CDR3 on it are uncertain; the CDR3 is the one TCRdb lists. CDR3 sequence: CSALSGGIVL. J is TRBJ1-2 and V is TRBV20-1. The CDR3 sequence runs 10 residues, both termini included. Germline CDR1 is DFQATT and CDR2 is SNEGSKA (reference sequence).

This clone was seen a single time. Relative to the germline gene, one junction end is altered; a read error may explain this. The chain combines TRBV7-7 with TRBJ1-1; 10 positions agree with TRBD1. CDR3 length: 13 residues. Germline lookup yields CDR1 SSHAT and CDR2 FNYEAQ (reference sequence). CDR3 nucleotides: TGTGCTAGCAGCCAGGGACAGGGGTCTGAAGCTTTCTTT. Residues: CASSQGQGSEAFF. Full variable domain (outside the CDR3, taken from reference TRBV7-7 and TRBJ1-1): GAGVSQSPRYKVTKRGQDVTLRCDPISSHATLYWYQQALGQGPEFLTYFNYEAQPDKSGLPSDRFSAERPEGSISTLTIQRTEQRDSAMYRCASSQGQGSEAFFGQGTRLTVV.

The rearrangement links TRBV4-1 to TRBJ1-1; TRBD1 matches 8 bases. Germline V gene sequence: CDR1 MGHRA, CDR2 YSYEKL. V lost 3 bases and J lost 4; bases outside the gene matches: 7. The CDR3 consists of 15 residues. DNA for the CDR3: TGCGCCAGCAGCCAGGGGACAGGCGGCAGCACTGAAGCTTTCTTT. It specifies CASSQGTGGSTEAFF.

The V and J genes are TRBV30 and TRBJ1-3; a weak D match, TRBD1 (6 bases). Per germline, CDR1 GTSNPN and CDR2 SVGIG (reference sequence). V dropped 2 bases and J dropped 4 bases, with 15 bases sitting between them. This CDR3 spans 15 amino acids. The CDR3 DNA follows: TGTGCCTGGAGTACGGGGGGCGCGGAAGGAAACACCATATATTTT. Its translation is CAWSTGGAEGNTIYF.

This CDR3 reads CASSQDSEGRSGELFF. The CDR3 DNA is TGTGCCAGCAGCCAAGATTCGGAGGGACGCTCCGGGGAGCTGTTTTTT. The chain joins TRBV4-2 to TRBJ2-2; a possible D gene is TRBD2 (6 bases). The CDR3 covers 16 residues. With 0 bases removed from V and 6 bases from J, the gap between germline ends came to 14 bases. Germline CDR1 and CDR2: LGHNA and YNFKEQ.

V is TRBV5-1 and J is TRBJ2-5, with 7 bases matching TRBD2. This CDR3 is built from 15 residues. Looked up from germline, CDR1 is SGHRS and CDR2 is YFSETQ. V lost 1 base, J lost 1 base, and 4 bases stayed unmatched. CDR3 residues: CASSLFQRGQETQYF. CDR3 DNA: TGCGCCAGCAGCTTGTTCCAGCGGGGCCAAGAGACCCAGTACTTC. Together with reference TRBV5-1 and TRBJ2-5, the CDR3 gives the full variable domain: KAGVTQTPRYLIKTRGQQVTLSCSPISGHRSVSWYQQTPGQGLQFLFEYFSETQRNKGNFPGRFSGRQFSNSRSEMNVSTLELGDSALYLCASSLFQRGQETQYFGPGTRLLVL.

In its sample, this clone was seen a few times. V and J are TRBV7-6 and TRBJ2-5; 13 bases are a match to TRBD2. The length of the CDR3 is 18 residues. Trimming at V came to 4 bases and at J to 0 bases, leaving 8 bases not matched to a gene. Germline CDR1 SGHVS, CDR2 FNYEAQ. The CDR3 sequence: CASSYSPGLAGDQETQYF. CDR3 nucleotide sequence: TGTGCCAGCAGCTACTCCCCCGGACTAGCGGGGGACCAAGAGACCCAGTACTTC.

V gene TRBV29-1 combines with J gene TRBJ1-2; TRBD1 is a possible D gene (5 bases). CDR3 size: 13 residues. Germline CDR1 reads SQVTM; CDR2 reads ANQGSEA. V gave up 4 bases and J gave up 3 bases, with 12 bases separating them. CDR3 DNA sequence: TGCAGCGTTGGCGGGGGATCGGACTATGGCTACACCTTC. Its translation is CSVGGGSDYGYTF.

The V and J genes are TRBV9 and TRBJ1-1; TRBD1 is a possible D gene (6 bases). V lost 3 bases and J 5 bases, leaving 17 bases between the germline ends. This CDR3 has 15 amino acids. Germline assignment: CDR1 SGDLS and CDR2 YYNGEE. The CDR3 loop reads CASSGTDGGQTEAFF. DNA of the CDR3: TGTGCCAGCAGCGGGACAGACGGGGGGCAAACTGAAGCTTTCTTT.

This clone was counted a few times. The chain links TRBV5-6 to TRBJ1-2, with a tentative D call TRBD1 (6 bases). V was shortened by 1 base and J by 12 bases, with 16 bases between the two germline ends. CDR1 SGHDT and CDR2 YYEEEE come from the germline V gene. This CDR3 comprises 13 residues. CDR3 region: CASSLNRGRGDTF. CDR3 DNA: TGTGCCAGCAGCTTGAATAGGGGGAGAGGGGACACCTTC.

The J gene is TRBJ2-3, the V gene TRBV5-1, with D perhaps matching TRBD2 (5 bases). CDR1 and CDR2 (germline): SGHRS, YFSETQ. This CDR3 region has 16 residues. V dropped 0 bases and J dropped 0 bases, with 11 bases sitting between them. Written as DNA, the CDR3 is TGCGCCAGCAGCTTGGCGGACTCGTCTAGCACAGATACGCAGTATTTT. Protein sequence: CASSLADSSSTDTQYF.